These T cell receptor beta chains were read from a single sample in a study of early T cells in non-severe SARS-CoV-2 infection. TCRdb ran MiXCR on the 5' RACE reads and lists one entry per CDR3 protein. The sample includes tens of thousands of distinct CDR3 sequences, roughly 15% of them seen just once. The specimen was whole blood. The source is an adult who was a healthcare worker with PCR-confirmed SARS-CoV-2 infection or an uninfected control (not recorded which). The CDR3 runs from the conserved cysteine through the conserved F or W. A D gene is named only where the DNA matches it firmly. The size field is filled for only some rows; it gives once, few, many or a size class.

D	V	J	size	DNA	CDR3
.	TRBV20-1	TRBJ1-2	.	TGCAGTGCTAGAGTCGCAGGGACACCCCATGGCTACACCTTC	CSARVAGTPHGYTF
.	TRBV7-7	TRBJ2-2	.	TGTGCTAGCAGCCCACAGGGAGTAGCCGTCACCGGGGAGCTGTTTTTT	CASSPQGVAVTGELFF
.	TRBV29-1	TRBJ2-7	many	TGCAGCGTTGAACTTCGATACGAGCAGTACTTC	CSVELRYEQYF
.	TRBV20-1	TRBJ2-1	few	TGCAGTGCTACGCGGACCGTGGGCCCGACCGATGAGCAGTTCTTC	CSATRTVGPTDEQFF
TRBD2	TRBV12-3/TRBV12-4	TRBJ2-5	many	TGTGCCAGCAGTTGGGTTAGCGGGGCTCAAGAGACCCAGTACTTC	CASSWVSGAQETQYF
.	TRBV6-5	TRBJ1-2	few	TGTGCCAGCAGTTACTGGAGAGGCACCTTTTTGTGGACCTTC	CASSYWRGTFLWTF
.	TRBV19	TRBJ2-6	few	TGTGCCAGTAGAAGTCTGGGCTCTGGGGCCAACGTCCTGACTTTC	CASRSLGSGANVLTF
.	TRBV29-1	TRBJ1-1	many	TGCAGCGTTGTCCGGCCTCCTGAAGCTTTCTTT	CSVVRPPEAFF
.	TRBV6-5	TRBJ1-1	few	TGTGCCAGCAGTTACTCGTTGTCGAACACTGAAGCTTTCTTT	CASSYSLSNTEAFF
TRBD2	TRBV20-1	TRBJ2-7	.	TGCAGTGCTAGAGCCCCGGGGGGGAGTTACGAGCAGTACTTC	CSARAPGGSYEQYF
.	TRBV7-8	TRBJ1-2	once	TGTGCCAGCAGCTGGTCGGGGAACTATGGCTACACCTTC	CASSWSGNYGYTF
TRBD2	TRBV20-1	TRBJ2-3	.	TGCAGTGCTAGAGATCCCCAGCGGGGGATCACAGATACGCAGTATTTT	CSARDPQRGITDTQYF
.	TRBV29-1	TRBJ2-5	.	TGCAGCGTTGAAGCGTTTCCCGGGCCCACCCAACAGACCCAGTACTTC	CSVEAFPGPTQQTQYF
.	TRBV11-2	TRBJ2-7	many	TGTGCCAGCAGCTTCCCGGGAAGATCGACCTACGAGCAGTACTTC	CASSFPGRSTYEQYF
TRBD2	TRBV20-1	TRBJ2-5	.	TGCAGTCTCCTAGCGGGGAGCCGAGGGGAGACCCAGTACTTC	CSLLAGSRGETQYF
TRBD1	TRBV12-3/TRBV12-4	TRBJ1-1	many	TGTGCCACCCAACAGGGGCTGAACACTGAAGCTTTCTTT	CATQQGLNTEAFF
TRBD2	TRBV7-8	TRBJ2-3	few	TGTGCCAGCAGCCGTACGCCCCGGGGGGGCATGGATACGCAGTATTTT	CASSRTPRGGMDTQYF
.	TRBV20-1	TRBJ2-1	many	TGCAGTGCTAGAGCGGACCGTTACACCTACAATGAGCAGTTCTTC	CSARADRYTYNEQFF
TRBD2	TRBV5-1	TRBJ2-1	.	TGCGCCAGCAGCGAGGTAGCGGGGTCCCGGTTTGGTGAGCAGTTCTTC	CASSEVAGSRFGEQFF
.	TRBV9	TRBJ2-1	many	TGTGCCAGCAGCGGGCTAGGATACAATGAGCAGTTCTTC	CASSGLGYNEQFF
TRBD2	TRBV12-3/TRBV12-4	TRBJ2-1	.	TGTGCCAGCAGTCCTCGGACTAGCGGGGACCCTGTCAGCAATGAGCAGTTCTTC	CASSPRTSGDPVSNEQFF
.	TRBV4-3	TRBJ1-6	many	TGCGCCAGCAGCCAAGAGCTAGGGTTAAATTCACCCCTCCACTTT	CASSQELGLNSPLHF
TRBD1	TRBV24-1	TRBJ2-1	many	TGTGCCACCAGTGATTTTTCGACAGGGGGGAATGAGCAGTTCTTC	CATSDFSTGGNEQFF
.	TRBV7-8	TRBJ2-7	few	TGTGCCAGCAGCTTAATCCGGCAGGGTAATTCCTACGAGCAGTACTTC	CASSLIRQGNSYEQYF
.	TRBV19	TRBJ2-7	.	TGTGCCAGCGGGGCAAGGGGCTACGAGCAGTACTTC	CASGARGYEQYF
.	TRBV6-2/TRBV6-3	TRBJ1-1	many	TGTGCCAGCAGTTACGATCCCACGGGAGCAACTGAAGCTTTCTTT	CASSYDPTGATEAFF
TRBD2	TRBV6-6	TRBJ2-5	few	TGTGCCAGCAGTTACTGGGTGGGACTAGCAAAAGAGACCCAGTACTTC	CASSYWVGLAKETQYF
TRBD1	TRBV7-9	TRBJ1-6	many	TGTGCCAGCAGCGCCACGCATGACAGGGGTACTTCGAAGGCGCCCCTCCACTTT	CASSATHDRGTSKAPLHF